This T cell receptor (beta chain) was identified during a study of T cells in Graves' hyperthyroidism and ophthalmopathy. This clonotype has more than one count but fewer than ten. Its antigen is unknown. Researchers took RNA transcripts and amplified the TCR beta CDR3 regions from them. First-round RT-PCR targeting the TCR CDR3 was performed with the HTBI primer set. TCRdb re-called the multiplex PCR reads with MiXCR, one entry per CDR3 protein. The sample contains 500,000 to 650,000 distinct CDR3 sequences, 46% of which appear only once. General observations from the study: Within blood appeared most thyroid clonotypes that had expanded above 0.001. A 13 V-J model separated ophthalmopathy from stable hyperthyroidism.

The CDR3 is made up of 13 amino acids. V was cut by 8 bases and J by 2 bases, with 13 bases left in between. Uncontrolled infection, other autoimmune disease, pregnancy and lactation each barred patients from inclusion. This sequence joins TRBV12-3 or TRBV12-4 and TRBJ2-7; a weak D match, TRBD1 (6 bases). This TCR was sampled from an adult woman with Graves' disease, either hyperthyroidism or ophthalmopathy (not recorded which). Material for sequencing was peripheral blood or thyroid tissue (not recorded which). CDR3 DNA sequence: TGTGCCAGCTCCCGGACAGAAACCTACGAGCAGTACTTC. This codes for CASSRTETYEQYF.